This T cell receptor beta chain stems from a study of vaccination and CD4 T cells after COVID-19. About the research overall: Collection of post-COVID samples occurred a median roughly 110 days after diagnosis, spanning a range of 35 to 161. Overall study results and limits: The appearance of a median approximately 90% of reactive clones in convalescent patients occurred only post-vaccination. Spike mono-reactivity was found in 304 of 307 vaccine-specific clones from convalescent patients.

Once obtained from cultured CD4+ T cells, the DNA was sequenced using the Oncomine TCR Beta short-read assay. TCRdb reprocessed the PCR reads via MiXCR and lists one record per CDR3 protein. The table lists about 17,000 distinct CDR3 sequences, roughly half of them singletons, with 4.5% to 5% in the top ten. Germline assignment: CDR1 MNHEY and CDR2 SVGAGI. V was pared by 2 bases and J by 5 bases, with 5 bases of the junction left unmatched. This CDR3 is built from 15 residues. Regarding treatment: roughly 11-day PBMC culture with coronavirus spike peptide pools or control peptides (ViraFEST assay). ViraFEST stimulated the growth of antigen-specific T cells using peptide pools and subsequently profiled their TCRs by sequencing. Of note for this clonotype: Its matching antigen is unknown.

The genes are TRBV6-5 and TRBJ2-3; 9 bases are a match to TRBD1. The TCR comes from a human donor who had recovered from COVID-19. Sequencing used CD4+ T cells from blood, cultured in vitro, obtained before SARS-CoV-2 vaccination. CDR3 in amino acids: CASSYGDRVKDTQYF. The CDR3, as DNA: TGTGCCAGCAGTTACGGGGACAGGGTTAAAGATACGCAGTATTTT.